The next 29 T cell receptor beta chains were all read from a single sample in a study of T cell responses to AZD1222 COVID-19 vaccine. The method was immunoSEQ multiplex PCR; TCRdb's version includes in-frame clones alone and lacks a portion of them. The sample has 66,000 or so clones; around 79% are singletons. The specimen comprised peripheral blood, sampled on day 0 of MenACWY control vaccination. All receptors come from an adult in good health.

This clone was found a few times. The chain is built from TRBV7-9 and TRBJ2-1; unclear D gene. V lost 0 bases, J lost 9 bases, and 9 bases lay in between. The germline gives CDR1 SEHNR, CDR2 FQNEAQ (reference sequence). This CDR3 has 13 amino acids. The CDR3 DNA reads TGTGCCAGCAGCTTAGCGCTGGGTTTTGAGCAGTTCTTC. Amino acid sequence: CASSLALGFEQFF.

The chain links TRBV7-2 to TRBJ2-1; D gene ambiguous. Per the germline V gene, CDR1 is SGHTA and CDR2 is FQGNSA. The CDR3 runs 14 residues. The V and J ends lost 5 bases and 3 bases respectively, with 11 bases between them. The CDR3 protein is CASSPRPGYNEQFF. DNA of the CDR3: TGTGCCAGCAGCCCCCGCCCAGGCTACAATGAGCAGTTCTTC.

CDR3 loop: CASSLSSGRTDYNEQFF. CDR3 nucleotides: TGTGCCAGCAGCCTCAGTAGCGGGAGGACCGACTACAATGAGCAGTTCTTC. The chain has TRBV11-2 and TRBJ2-1; the match to TRBD2 covers 10 bases. The CDR3 runs 17 residues. Germline-derived CDR1 and CDR2 are SGHAT and FQNNGV. V was pared by 5 bases and J by 3 bases, with 10 bases of the junction left unmatched.

This clone was found many times. This chain connects TRBV20-1 to TRBJ1-5; weak D call: TRBD1 (6 bases). This CDR3 is built from 15 residues. V was cut by 3 bases and J by 4 bases, with 16 bases left in between. Germline CDR1 is DFQATT and CDR2 is SNEGSKA (reference sequence). CDR3 sequence (DNA): TGCAGTGCTAGTCCTCTCCGGGACACTAATCAGCCCCAGCATTTT. Its protein is CSASPLRDTNQPQHF.

The CDR3 coding sequence is TGTGCCTGGACAGGGTATGACACCGGGGAGCTGTTTTTT. This codes for CAWTGYDTGELFF. V is TRBV30 and J is TRBJ2-2, with D possibly matching TRBD1 (5 bases). CDR3 length: 13 amino acids. Germline CDR1 GTSNPN, CDR2 SVGIG (reference sequence). The V gene lost 4 bases and the J gene lost 3 bases, with 9 bases spanning the gap.

The J gene is TRBJ1-5, the V gene TRBV30; no clear D. CDR1 is GTSNPN and CDR2 is SVGIG in the germline V gene (reference sequence). The germline V and J ends were trimmed by 0 bases and 0 bases, with 9 bases remaining between them. The CDR3 totals 15 residues. CDR3 in amino acids: CAWSVEATSNQPQHF. Here the CDR3 DNA reads TGTGCCTGGAGTGTAGAGGCCACTAGCAATCAGCCCCAGCATTTT.

The chain links TRBV30 to TRBJ1-2; D is undetermined. The V and J ends lost 2 bases and 4 bases respectively, with 11 bases between them. Per the germline V gene, CDR1 is GTSNPN and CDR2 is SVGIG (reference sequence). CDR3 size: 13 residues. CDR3 in amino acids: CAWSSLGSYGYTF. In DNA, the CDR3 is TGTGCCTGGAGTAGCTTGGGCAGCTATGGCTACACCTTC.

V gene TRBV11-2 combines with J gene TRBJ1-2; TRBD1 agrees at 7 bases. V shed 0 bases, J shed 4 bases, and the junction held 8 bases outside the gene matches. Germline loops: CDR1 SGHAT, CDR2 FQNNGV. The CDR3 contains 16 residues. The CDR3 nucleotides read TGTGCCAGCAGCTTAGACTCAGGGGGTACGCCCTATGGCTACACCTTC. Translation gives CASSLDSGGTPYGYTF.

The chain has TRBV5-4 and TRBJ1-2, with D maybe TRBD1 (6 bases). The germline V and J ends were trimmed by 1 base and 8 bases, with 12 bases remaining between them. This CDR3 is 13 amino acids long. The germline V gene has CDR1 SGHNT and CDR2 YYREEE (reference sequence). The CDR3 sequence is CASSLTGSGGYTF. The CDR3 coding sequence is TGTGCCAGCAGCTTGACAGGGTCGGGGGGCTACACCTTC. The whole variable domain, remainder taken from reference TRBV5-4 and TRBJ1-2, is ETGVTQSPTHLIKTRGQQVTLRCSSQSGHNTVSWYQQALGQGPQFIFQYYREEENGRGNFPPRFSGLQFPNYSSELNVNALELDDSALYLCASSLTGSGGYTFGSGTRLTVV.

The chain carries TRBV7-3 and TRBJ2-3; unclear D gene. Germline values: CDR1 SGHTA, CDR2 FQGTGA. Trimming cost V 5 bases and J 2 bases, with 11 bases left between them. The CDR3 spans 14 residues. The CDR3 here is CASSLSGDTDTQYF. DNA for the CDR3: TGTGCCAGCAGCCTCTCGGGTGACACAGATACGCAGTATTTT.

This clone was counted a few times. The rearrangement uses TRBV9 and TRBJ2-2, with D possibly TRBD2 on 5 matching bases. The CDR3 covers 14 residues. V lost 0 bases and J lost 5, with 8 bases in between. Germline V gene data show CDR1 as SGDLS and CDR2 as YYNGEE. CDR3 protein: CASSVVGETGELFF. DNA of the CDR3: TGTGCCAGCAGCGTAGTTGGGGAGACCGGGGAGCTGTTTTTT.

This chain connects TRBV7-9 to TRBJ2-1; no reliable D call. Deletions cut 2 bases from V and 7 bases from J, with 12 bases between. Germline CDR1 SEHNR, CDR2 FQNEAQ (reference sequence). The length of the CDR3 is 14 residues. The CDR3 DNA follows: TGTGCCAGCAGCTTAAACTCAGTAGTTAATGAGCAGTTCTTC. Translation: CASSLNSVVNEQFF.

The chain recombines TRBV24-1 with TRBJ1-5, with 8 nucleotides matching TRBD1. J lost 4 bases, V lost 9 bases, and 7 bases had no gene match. Germline V gene sequence: CDR1 KGHDR, CDR2 SFDVKD. The CDR3 runs 14 residues. The CDR3 region has the DNA TGTGCCACCGGCGGACAGGGTTCAAATCAGCCCCAGCATTTT. Amino acids: CATGGQGSNQPQHF.

V and J are TRBV7-2 and TRBJ2-7, with 9 nucleotides matching TRBD1. Per germline, CDR1 SGHTA and CDR2 FQGNSA. This CDR3 spans 15 amino acids. V lost 5 bases, J lost 2 bases, and 7 bases stayed unmatched. CDR3 region: CASSPRDRETYEQYF. CDR3 sequence (DNA): TGTGCCAGCAGCCCTCGGGACAGGGAAACCTACGAGCAGTACTTC.

The chain is built from TRBV19 and TRBJ2-1; D might be TRBD1 (6 bases). Trimming cost V 2 bases and J 4 bases, with 12 bases left between them. The CDR3 covers 15 residues. Germline V gives CDR1 LNHDA, CDR2 SQIVND (reference sequence). The CDR3 protein is CASSISSGQYNEQFF. The CDR3 bases are TGTGCCAGTAGTATATCCAGCGGACAGTACAATGAGCAGTTCTTC.

The chain recombines TRBV30 with TRBJ1-1, with a weak D call TRBD1 (5 bases). The CDR3 totals 14 residues. CDR1 is GTSNPN, CDR2 SVGIG, per germline (reference sequence). The V end was cut by 3 bases, the J end by 4 bases, with 15 bases between. The CDR3 DNA reads as TGTGCCTGGAGCATTGCAGGGATGGGCACTGAAGCTTTCTTT. Residues: CAWSIAGMGTEAFF.

The gene calls are TRBV2 and TRBJ2-1; 11 bases are a match to TRBD2. V dropped 3 bases and J dropped 11; count of bases not matched to a gene: 9. This CDR3 region has 15 residues. The germline V gene encodes CDR1 SNHLY and CDR2 FYNNEI. The CDR3 protein is CASSDPGLAVNKQFF. DNA of the CDR3: TGTGCCAGCAGTGACCCGGGACTAGCGGTTAATAAGCAGTTCTTC.

This clone was seen just once. In the same sample, other DNA sequences code for this CDR3. The V gene is TRBV19, the J gene TRBJ2-7; TRBD1 matches at 7 bases. CDR3 length: 13 amino acids. V gave up 3 bases and J gave up 3 bases; unmatched junction bases: 2. The germline V gene has CDR1 LNHDA and CDR2 SQIVND (reference sequence). The CDR3 DNA reads TGTGCCAGTAGTATCCGACAGGGCTACGAGCAGTACTTC. Translated: CASSIRQGYEQYF.

The chain is built from TRBV6-1 and TRBJ2-2; 9 nucleotides align to TRBD2. J lost 1 base, V lost 4 bases, and 4 bases had no gene match. The CDR3 has 16 amino acids. The V gene's germline CDR1 is MNHNS and CDR2 SASEGT. The CDR3 nucleotides read TGTGCCAGCAGTGCATTAGCGGGGGAGAACACCGGGGAGCTGTTTTTT. It translates to CASSALAGENTGELFF.

The V gene is TRBV7-6, the J gene TRBJ1-3; the D is unclear. Germline CDR1 and CDR2: SGHVS and FNYEAQ. The CDR3 is made up of 15 amino acids. Trimming removed 1 base from V and 0 bases from J, with 7 bases in between. The CDR3 DNA reads TGTGCCAGCAGCTTAGTAGGCGGCTCTGGAAACACCATATATTTT. Its translation: CASSLVGGSGNTIYF.

The chain uses TRBV24-1 and TRBJ2-7; no reliable D call. The germline V gene has CDR1 KGHDR and CDR2 SFDVKD. Trimming left V 7 bases short and J 1 base short, with 13 bases between. The CDR3 totals 14 residues. CDR3 in DNA: TGTGCCACCAGCGCCCCGAAAAGATCCTACGAGCAGTACTTC. Its protein is CATSAPKRSYEQYF.

A few counts support this clone. V usage is TRBV5-1 and J usage is TRBJ2-2, with 9 bases identical to TRBD1. Germline trimming cut 3 bases from V and 0 bases from J; bases unmatched to any gene: 9. Germline values: CDR1 SGHRS, CDR2 YFSETQ. This CDR3 comprises 18 residues. CDR3 coding DNA: TGCGCCAGCAGCTCGACCCCTACAGGGGGCACGAACACCGGGGAGCTGTTTTTT. This encodes CASSSTPTGGTNTGELFF. Based on the CDR3 plus reference TRBV5-1 and TRBJ2-2, the full variable domain is KAGVTQTPRYLIKTRGQQVTLSCSPISGHRSVSWYQQTPGQGLQFLFEYFSETQRNKGNFPGRFSGRQFSNSRSEMNVSTLELGDSALYLCASSSTPTGGTNTGELFFGEGSRLTVL.

This clone was found a few times. This CDR3 is CASSQGGIRNEKLFF. The CDR3 coding sequence is TGTGCCAGCAGCCAAGGCGGGATTAGGAATGAAAAACTGTTTTTT. The chain carries TRBV3-1 (or the pseudogene TRBV3-2) and TRBJ1-4, with D unclear. Per the germline V gene, CDR1 is LGHDT and CDR2 is YNNKEL (reference sequence). Trimming pared 1 base from V and 5 bases from J, leaving 11 bases between. This CDR3 is 15 amino acids long.

V and J are TRBV29-1 and TRBJ2-3, with TRBD1 matching over 10 bases. The CDR3 loop spans 14 amino acids. The V and J ends lost 6 bases and 3 bases, in that order; junction bases with no gene match: 6. Germline V gives CDR1 SQVTM, CDR2 ANQGSEA. The CDR3 here is CSVDRDRGTDTQYF. CDR3 DNA: TGCAGCGTAGATCGGGACAGGGGAACAGATACGCAGTATTTT.

The chain links TRBV5-8 to TRBJ2-7; 11 bases fit TRBD2. The CDR3 has 14 amino acids. Germline V gives CDR1 SGHTS, CDR2 YDEGEE. V lost 4 bases and J lost 4; bases outside the gene matches: 4. CDR3 in DNA: TGTGCCAGCAGCCCCGGGACTAGCGGATACGAGCAGTACTTC. This encodes CASSPGTSGYEQYF.

The chain joins TRBV2 to TRBJ2-3; 9 nucleotides line up with TRBD2. V lost 8 bases to trimming and J lost 5 bases; unmatched junction nucleotides: 11. CDR3 length: 15 amino acids. The germline V gene encodes CDR1 SNHLY and CDR2 FYNNEI. The DNA of the CDR3 is TGTGCCAGCGGTAGCGGGAGACGGGCTGAAGATACGCAGTATTTT. Encoded protein: CASGSGRRAEDTQYF.

The chain couples TRBV19 to TRBJ1-5; 11 bases line up with TRBD1. There are 15 residues in the CDR3. Germline lookup yields CDR1 LNHDA and CDR2 SQIVND (reference sequence). V lost 5 bases, J lost 6 bases, and 6 bases stayed unmatched. The CDR3, as DNA: TGTGCCAGTAGTCCTGGACAGGGGGCGGCTCAGCCCCAGCATTTT. It is translated as CASSPGQGAAQPQHF.

The V call is TRBV9, the J call TRBJ2-7; 9 nucleotides agree with TRBD2. Trimming took 4 bases from V and 0 from J; bases not matched to a gene: 5. Looked up from germline, CDR1 is SGDLS and CDR2 is YYNGEE. The CDR3 is 15 amino acids. The CDR3 protein is CASSPLAGTSYEQYF. In DNA, the CDR3 is TGTGCCAGCAGCCCCCTAGCGGGGACCTCCTACGAGCAGTACTTC.

V and J are TRBV5-1 and TRBJ2-2; D gene ambiguous. The V gene lost 3 bases and the J gene lost 4 bases, with 10 bases spanning the gap. Germline assignment: CDR1 SGHRS and CDR2 YFSETQ. The CDR3 contains 14 residues. CDR3 amino acids: CASSSLQFTGELFF. CDR3 nucleotides: TGCGCCAGCAGCTCATTACAGTTCACCGGGGAGCTGTTTTTT.